The rows below give T cell receptor beta chains drawn from one sample of a study of CD8+ T cells in alopecia areata. Here immunoSEQ multiplex PCR was the method, and the copy in TCRdb shows in-frame clones only, minus some. The sample records 160,000 or so clones, 67% being singletons. Sequences were derived from CD8+ T cells sorted from blood, sampled at week 0. These receptors were taken from a human donor with alopecia areata. The CDR3 runs from the conserved cysteine through the conserved F or W. A D gene is named only where the DNA matches it firmly.

v_gene	d_gene	j_gene	CDR3nt	CDR3aa
TRBV23-1	-	TRBJ1-6	TGCGCCAGCAGTCAATTCGCTGGACACCATAATTCACCCCTCCACTTT	CASSQFAGHHNSPLHF
TRBV7-9	TRBD1	TRBJ2-5	TGTGCCAGCAGCCCGAAGGACAGGGCAGGAGTGACCCAGTACTTC	CASSPKDRAGVTQYF
TRBV7-9	-	TRBJ2-6	TGTGCCAGCAGCCCTGGGTCTGGGGCCAACGTCCTGACTTTC	CASSPGSGANVLTF
TRBV5-1	-	TRBJ2-3	TGCGCCAGCAGCTTAACCTCGGGGAGCACAGATACGCAGTATTTT	CASSLTSGSTDTQYF
TRBV9	-	TRBJ1-1	TGTGCCAGCAGCGTAGTGTTGAGTGACCTTGAAGCTTTCTTT	CASSVVLSDLEAFF
TRBV9	TRBD1	TRBJ1-2	TGTGCCAGCAGCGTAGGGGACAGGGCCTATGGCTACACCTTC	CASSVGDRAYGYTF
TRBV13	-	TRBJ2-6	TGTGCCAGCAGCTTTGACGGCCTTAGGGTGGCTGGGGCCAACGTCCTGACTTTC	CASSFDGLRVAGANVLTF
TRBV29-1	TRBD1	TRBJ2-6	TGCAGCACCCTTGGACAGGGGAAATCTGGGGCCAACGTCCTGACTTTC	CSTLGQGKSGANVLTF
TRBV19	-	TRBJ2-2	TGTGCCACCATACAGGAGTCGAACACCGGGGAGCTGTTTTTT	CATIQESNTGELFF
TRBV29-1	-	TRBJ2-2	TGCAGCGTTGAAGATATGGGGACCGGGGAGCTGTTTTTT	CSVEDMGTGELFF